The sequence of this T cell receptor beta chain was determined in a study of T cells in Graves' hyperthyroidism and ophthalmopathy. A patient was excluded if there was uncontrolled infection, other autoimmune disease, pregnancy or lactation. At least ten counts were recorded for this clonotype. Regions amplified from RNA transcripts were the TCR beta CDR3 regions. When the TCR CDR3 underwent first-round RT-PCR, the HTBI primer set was used. TCRdb used MiXCR to reprocess the multiplex PCR reads, holding one entry per CDR3 protein. This sample has some 50,000 distinct CDR3 sequences; less than 60% occur once, and the top ten carry roughly a tenth. The sequencing input was blood. The sequence came from a woman between 45 and 65 years old with Graves' ophthalmopathy.

The CDR3 nucleotides are TGTGCCAGCAGTTTAGGCGGGGGTCCTTTTCTCTCCTACGAGCAGTACTTC. Translation: CASSLGGGPFLSYEQYF. J is TRBJ2-7 and V is TRBV12-3 or TRBV12-4; 7 nucleotides match TRBD2. The CDR3 is 17 amino acids. Trimming removed 1 base from V and 0 bases from J; junction bases left unmatched: 9.